This T cell receptor beta chain emerged from a study of human thymus T cells. Regarding the study as a whole: In unrelated individuals, thymic repertoires overlapped highly, according to related research. Repertoires sampled from thymus and blood appeared biased in V and J gene usage.

The thymus was resected at corrective cardiac surgery. Donor material was obtained from healthy Finnish infants undergoing corrective surgery for congenital heart defects. Using immunoSEQ multiplex PCR, the repertoire was profiled, and TCRdb retains in-frame clones only, with some absent. Among tens of thousands of clones, just over 95% were seen once, and the ten largest hold 0.025% to 0.04%. About this clone itself: Its target is unknown.

Germline-derived CDR1 and CDR2 are MGHRA and YSYEKL. CDR3 length: 16 amino acids. V shed 4 bases, J shed 5 bases, and the junction held 13 bases outside the gene matches. The receptor was derived from a boy less than two years old with a congenital heart defect but otherwise immunologically healthy. This chain connects TRBV4-1 to TRBJ1-1; 7 nucleotides agree with TRBD1. The sequencing sample was made of thymus tissue. In nucleotides, the CDR3 is TGCGCCAGCAGCCCTGAACCAGAGGACAGGACGACTGAAGCTTTCTTT. This gives the protein CASSPEPEDRTTEAFF.